A selection of T cell receptor beta chains follows, all from one sample in a study of ipilimumab plus nivolumab after autologous stem cell transplantation. Libraries were prepared by immunoSEQ multiplex PCR; TCRdb keeps only in-frame clonotypes and omits some of them. The sample carries 84,000 or so clones, 75% to 85% recorded once. Sequencing used PBMCs, obtained in a trial of ipilimumab plus nivolumab as post-transplant consolidation. These receptors were obtained from a male donor with diffuse large B-cell lymphoma. CDR3s include the opening cysteine and the closing phenylalanine or tryptophan.

CDR3 protein: CASSQEAQGGSGYTF
CDR3 length: 15
J gene: TRBJ1-2
V gene: TRBV4-3

CDR3 protein: CASSFPPSDRFDTDTQYF
CDR3 length: 18
J gene: TRBJ2-3
V gene: TRBV5-4

CDR3 protein: CATSRDFEGGFPFRNTEAFF
CDR3 length: 20
J gene: TRBJ1-1
V gene: TRBV15

CDR3 protein: CASTSGTGQYEQYF
CDR3 length: 14
J gene: TRBJ2-7
V gene: TRBV5-1

CDR3 protein: CASRLGPHPTGTDTQYF
CDR3 length: 17
J gene: TRBJ2-3
V gene: TRBV5-1

CDR3 protein: CASSQITYEQYF
CDR3 length: 12
J gene: TRBJ2-7
V gene: TRBV16

CDR3 protein: CASRFGNTIYF
CDR3 length: 11
J gene: TRBJ1-3
V gene: TRBV5-1

CDR3 protein: CASSSTQGRGQPQHF
CDR3 length: 15
J gene: TRBJ1-5
V gene: TRBV6-6

CDR3 protein: CASSKPATTPDEQYF
CDR3 length: 15
J gene: TRBJ2-7
V gene: TRBV21-1

CDR3 protein: CASGLSSFESYEQYF
CDR3 length: 15
J gene: TRBJ2-7
V gene: TRBV12-5

CDR3 protein: CASSLGQNMNTEAFF
CDR3 length: 15
J gene: TRBJ1-1
V gene: TRBV5-4

CDR3 protein: CASSDPRDRTYEQYF
CDR3 length: 15
J gene: TRBJ2-7
V gene: TRBV25-1

CDR3 protein: CASSSGLAFNEQFF
CDR3 length: 14
J gene: TRBJ2-1
V gene: TRBV5-4

CDR3 protein: CASTQERGGVGELFF
CDR3 length: 15
J gene: TRBJ2-2
V gene: TRBV5-4

CDR3 protein: CASSSMGDYEQYF
CDR3 length: 13
J gene: TRBJ2-7
V gene: TRBV2

CDR3 protein: CASSFFRTSGGGETQYF
CDR3 length: 17
J gene: TRBJ2-5
V gene: TRBV27

CDR3 protein: CASSPNSDVYGDEQYF
CDR3 length: 16
J gene: TRBJ2-7
V gene: TRBV4-1

CDR3 protein: CASSLINNYGYTF
CDR3 length: 13
J gene: TRBJ1-2
V gene: TRBV7-3

CDR3 protein: CASSSGSLSYEQYF
CDR3 length: 14
J gene: TRBJ2-7
V gene: TRBV2

CDR3 protein: CASSLGGRDLRTEAFF
CDR3 length: 16
J gene: TRBJ1-1
V gene: TRBV7-2

CDR3 protein: CASSPSGHEQFF
CDR3 length: 12
J gene: TRBJ2-1
V gene: TRBV5-4

CDR3 protein: CASSQQPPPTYGYTF
CDR3 length: 15
J gene: TRBJ1-2
V gene: TRBV14

CDR3 protein: CASSQRQGWGETQYF
CDR3 length: 15
J gene: TRBJ2-5
V gene: TRBV14

CDR3 protein: CASSQEQGPGNTIYF
CDR3 length: 15
J gene: TRBJ1-3
V gene: TRBV4-3

CDR3 protein: CASSGGGTIYF
CDR3 length: 11
J gene: TRBJ1-3
V gene: TRBV5-6

CDR3 protein: CASSEPRGGQETQYF
CDR3 length: 15
J gene: TRBJ2-5
V gene: TRBV10-2

CDR3 protein: CASLGDSGTEAFF
CDR3 length: 13
J gene: TRBJ1-1
V gene: TRBV12-5

CDR3 protein: CASSDQGNTDTQYF
CDR3 length: 14
J gene: TRBJ2-3
V gene: TRBV6-5

CDR3 protein: CASTLLQGAEEQYF
CDR3 length: 14
J gene: TRBJ2-5
V gene: TRBV6-6

CDR3 protein: CASSYGDPGELFF
CDR3 length: 13
J gene: TRBJ2-2
V gene: TRBV6-6

CDR3 protein: CAGKALSHSIQYF
CDR3 length: 13
J gene: TRBJ2-4
V gene: TRBV30

CDR3 protein: CASSLSPGGTQETQYF
CDR3 length: 16
J gene: TRBJ2-5
V gene: TRBV7-2

CDR3 protein: CASSPLSGNAAHYEQYF
CDR3 length: 17
J gene: NA
V gene: TRBV27

CDR3 protein: CSGAQGSEQYF
CDR3 length: 11
J gene: TRBJ2-7
V gene: TRBV20-1

CDR3 protein: CASSPIGRGGYTF
CDR3 length: 13
J gene: TRBJ1-2
V gene: TRBV5-1

CDR3 protein: CASSYSELEWTGRGYGYTF
CDR3 length: 19
J gene: TRBJ1-2
V gene: TRBV11-3

CDR3 protein: CASNGGNRYGYTF
CDR3 length: 13
J gene: TRBJ1-2
V gene: TRBV7-2

CDR3 protein: CASSLFQPGSGETQYF
CDR3 length: 16
J gene: TRBJ2-5
V gene: TRBV7-2

CDR3 protein: CAPNHNRQARRNTEAFF
CDR3 length: 17
J gene: TRBJ1-1
V gene: TRBV7-5

CDR3 protein: CATSSRGTSGADEQFF
CDR3 length: 16
J gene: TRBJ2-1
V gene: TRBV15

CDR3 protein: CASSPLAGELFF
CDR3 length: 12
J gene: TRBJ2-2
V gene: TRBV27

CDR3 protein: CAWSVGTGSNEKLFF
CDR3 length: 15
J gene: TRBJ1-4
V gene: TRBV30

CDR3 protein: CASSLAGKSDTQYF
CDR3 length: 14
J gene: TRBJ2-3
V gene: TRBV5-1

CDR3 protein: CASTPNRRGQETQYF
CDR3 length: 15
J gene: TRBJ2-5
V gene: TRBV4-2